The clone carrying this T cell receptor (beta chain) was observed at least ten times. Its specificity is not known. The entry originates in a study of T cells after yellow fever vaccination. Study-wide results and limits: Secondary responses were weaker yet peaked faster, day 5 versus 15. Reappearing after the booster were most of the clones from primary vaccination (less than 97% CD4, roughly 86% CD8).

Template switching with 5'RACE generated the TCR cDNA and added a universal primer site and UMIs. TCRdb re-called the 5' RACE reads with MiXCR, one entry per CDR3 protein. The sample has around 67,000 distinct CDR3 sequences; approximately 7% are singletons. The sample in question was CD8+ T cells sorted from PBMCs, obtained around 5 days after the first yellow fever vaccination. This clonotype was obtained from a man aged 18 to 30 who received the YFV17D yellow fever vaccine.

The CDR3 DNA reads TGTGCCAGCAGCCCCCCCAAGGCAGGGGGCACTGAAGCTTTCTTT. As protein: CASSPPKAGGTEAFF. The V gene is TRBV7-6, the J gene TRBJ1-1; 7 nucleotides line up with TRBD1. CDR3 length equals 15 residues. From germline, CDR1 is SGHVS and CDR2 FNYEAQ. V lost 5 bases, J lost 4 bases, and 10 bases stayed unmatched.